The 20 T cell receptor beta chains presented below share a single source sample, sequenced in a study of blood T cell repertoires in COVID-19. Sequencing used immunoSEQ multiplex PCR; TCRdb keeps in-frame clones, though not all of them. The sample lists roughly 170,000 clones, around 90% occurring once. The sequenced sample consisted of peripheral blood. The receptors were gathered from a man in his 60s with acute or convalescent COVID-19.

The rearrangement joins TRBV9 to TRBJ1-2; D remains unclear. From germline, CDR1 is SGDLS and CDR2 YYNGEE. With 0 bases removed from V and 6 bases from J, the gap between germline ends came to 6 bases. This CDR3 has 12 residues. The CDR3 reads CASSVGANGYTF. The CDR3 nucleotides are TGTGCCAGCAGCGTAGGGGCTAATGGCTACACCTTC.

The chain employs TRBV18 and TRBJ1-3; tentative D call: TRBD1 (5 bases). Germline values: CDR1 KGHSH, CDR2 LQKENI. The ends were cut back, 2 bases at V and 4 bases at J, with 9 bases in the middle. The CDR3 is made up of 14 amino acids. The CDR3 protein is CASSPTTVGNTIYF. In nucleotides, the CDR3 is TGTGCCAGCTCACCAACGACAGTAGGAAACACCATATATTTT.

The chain is built from TRBV12-3 or TRBV12-4 and TRBJ1-3, with D hard to call. The CDR3 totals 12 residues. V lost 7 bases to trimming and J lost 4 bases, with 8 bases between them. In DNA, the CDR3 is TGTGCCAGCACCCTCGGGGGAAACACCATATATTTT. As protein: CASTLGGNTIYF.

V usage is TRBV12-5 and J usage is TRBJ2-3; TRBD1 agrees at 8 bases. J was trimmed by 0 bases and V by 5 bases; bases with no gene match: 4. Germline loops: CDR1 LGHNT, CDR2 FRNRAP. The CDR3 is 15 residues long. In DNA, the CDR3 is TGTGCTAGTGGTGACGGACAGGGAAGCACAGATACGCAGTATTTT. Translated, it gives CASGDGQGSTDTQYF.

The chain joins TRBV5-1 to TRBJ2-4; perhaps TRBD2 as D (6 bases). V lost 6 bases, J lost 5 bases, and 12 bases lay in between. This CDR3 comprises 13 residues. CDR1 is SGHRS and CDR2 is YFSETQ in the germline V gene. The CDR3 here is CASKAGGENIQYF. CDR3 bases: TGCGCCAGCAAAGCGGGTGGGGAAAACATTCAGTACTTC.

This clone was detected a few times. The genes are TRBV6-4 and TRBJ2-2, with D perhaps TRBD1 (5 bases). With 5 bases removed from V and 6 bases from J, the gap between germline ends came to 16 bases. The CDR3 is 15 residues long. Germline CDR1 reads MRHNA; CDR2 reads SNTAGT. The CDR3 coding sequence is TGTGCCAGCAGTATGACAGAAGGGGAAGCCGGGGAGCTGTTTTTT. Translated, it gives CASSMTEGEAGELFF.

The genes are TRBV5-5 and TRBJ2-1; 8 bases fit TRBD1. The CDR3 has 17 amino acids. V shed 4 bases and J 6 bases; nucleotides not matched to a gene: 15. The germline CDR1 and CDR2 sequences are SGHKS and YYEKEE (reference sequence). The CDR3 spells CASSLFQRDRPSNEQFF. The CDR3 coding sequence is TGTGCCAGCAGCCTGTTCCAAAGGGACAGGCCCTCCAATGAGCAGTTCTTC. The variable domain in full, with the rest retrieved from reference TRBV5-5 and TRBJ2-1, is DAGVTQSPTHLIKTRGQQVTLRCSPISGHKSVSWYQQVLGQGPQFIFQYYEKEERGRGNFPDRFSARQFPNYSSELNVNALLLGDSALYLCASSLFQRDRPSNEQFFGPGTRLTVL.

The V and J genes are TRBV5-1 and TRBJ1-4; D remains ambiguous. CDR3 size: 14 residues. From germline, CDR1 is SGHRS and CDR2 YFSETQ. V lost 4 bases and J lost 3, with 10 bases in between. The CDR3: CASSLTVPNEKLFF. CDR3 bases: TGCGCCAGCAGCCTTACGGTGCCTAATGAAAAACTGTTTTTT.

V gene TRBV6-2 or TRBV6-3 combines with J gene TRBJ2-7; no firm D call. Looked up from germline, CDR1 is MNHEY and CDR2 is SVGEGT. The CDR3 has 14 residues. V lost 2 bases, J lost 6 bases, and 14 bases lay in between. CDR3 amino acids: CASSYGGSIREQYV. The CDR3, as DNA: TGTGCCAGCAGTTACGGTGGTAGCATCCGCGAGCAGTACGTC.

This rearrangement joins TRBV20-1 to TRBJ1-5, with 10 bases identical to TRBD1. CDR3 size: 16 residues. J was trimmed by 2 bases and V by 3 bases; bases with no gene match: 7. Germline assignment: CDR1 DFQATT and CDR2 SNEGSKA (reference sequence). DNA for the CDR3: TGCAGTGCTAGTAAGACAGGGGGCATTGGCAATCAGCCCCAGCATTTT. Translation: CSASKTGGIGNQPQHF.

The DNA of the CDR3 is TGTGCCAGCAGCTTAAATCGAATAGCCGGGGAGCTGTTTTTT. Translated: CASSLNRIAGELFF. The chain is built from TRBV7-2 and TRBJ2-2; no firm D call. Trimming removed 2 bases at V and 6 bases at J, with 10 bases between. This CDR3 has 14 residues. Germline V gene data show CDR1 as SGHTA and CDR2 as FQGNSA.

CDR3 DNA: TGTGCCAGCAGTCAGGGGGCCGGGAACACCATATATTTT. Its translation is CASSQGAGNTIYF. V and J are TRBV2 and TRBJ1-3; TRBD1 matches at 8 bases. Germline loops: CDR1 SNHLY, CDR2 FYNNEI. The CDR3 spans 13 residues. With 5 bases clipped from V and 7 bases from J, the junction kept 4 bases outside the gene matches. Full variable domain (outside the CDR3, taken from reference TRBV2 and TRBJ1-3): EPEVTQTPSHQVTQMGQEVILRCVPISNHLYFYWYRQILGQKVEFLVSFYNNEISEKSEIFDDQFSVERPDGSNFTLKIRSTKLEDSAMYFCASSQGAGNTIYFGEGSWLTVV.

The chain recombines TRBV6-5 with TRBJ2-4, with 8 nucleotides matching TRBD2. The CDR3 has 14 residues. Germline V gene sequence: CDR1 MNHEY, CDR2 SVGAGI. The trim removed 8 bases at V and 1 base at J, leaving 4 bases unmatched. The CDR3 here is CASAPGGAKNIQYF. CDR3 nucleotide sequence: TGTGCCAGCGCCCCGGGGGGGGCCAAAAACATTCAGTACTTC.

The chain couples TRBV5-4 to TRBJ2-7; 12 positions agree with TRBD2. The CDR3 has 18 amino acids. The germline gives CDR1 SGHNT, CDR2 YYREEE (reference sequence). With V trimmed by 5 bases and J by 0 bases, 12 bases remained unmatched. This chain's CDR3 is CASSSGTSGRRSSYEQYF. In DNA form, the CDR3 reads TGTGCCAGCAGTTCCGGGACTAGCGGGCGTCGGAGCTCCTACGAGCAGTACTTC.

J is TRBJ2-7 and V is TRBV6-7, with a weak D call TRBD1 (6 bases). TRBV6-7 has ORF status, its function being uncertain. The CDR3 covers 18 residues. Trimming cost V 2 bases and J 0 bases, with 20 bases left between them. Here the CDR3 DNA reads TGTGCCAGCAGTTACCTTGGGACACCGATCGGAAGCTCCTACGAGCAGTACGTC. Protein product: CASSYLGTPIGSSYEQYV.

The rearrangement links TRBV10-3 to TRBJ2-3; D not resolved. Deletions cut 0 bases from V and 4 bases from J, with 5 bases between. CDR3 size: 13 residues. CDR1 and CDR2 from the germline V gene are ENHRY and SYGVKD. Here the CDR3 reads CAISESNPDTQYF. DNA for the CDR3: TGTGCCATCAGTGAGTCTAATCCAGATACGCAGTATTTT.

As DNA, the CDR3 is TGTGCCAGCACTAGACAGGGCCAGGGCGAGCAGTACGTC. Translating it yields CASTRQGQGEQYV. The chain has TRBV2 and TRBJ2-7, with 7 bases that match TRBD1. The CDR3 totals 13 residues. With V trimmed by 7 bases and J by 6 bases, 9 bases remained unmatched. CDR1 is SNHLY, CDR2 FYNNEI, per germline.

The rearrangement links TRBV30 to TRBJ1-4; 9 nucleotides match TRBD1. Germline V gene data show CDR1 as GTSNPN and CDR2 as SVGIG (reference sequence). The CDR3 consists of 14 residues. The V gene end was trimmed by 1 base and the J gene end by 7 bases; junction bases not matched to a gene: 4. The CDR3 DNA reads as TGTGCCTGGAGTGCCGGGACAGGGCGTGAAAAACTGTTTTTT. Its translation is CAWSAGTGREKLFF.

This clone was seen a few times. The chain carries TRBV4-1 and TRBJ2-3, with 9 bases aligning to TRBD1. With 0 bases clipped from V and 0 bases from J, the junction kept 4 bases outside the gene matches. The CDR3 runs to 17 residues. CDR1 MGHRA and CDR2 YSYEKL come from the germline V gene. The DNA of the CDR3 is TGCGCCAGCAGCCAAGAATCGGGACAGGGAAGCACAGATACGCAGTATTTT. Translating gives CASSQESGQGSTDTQYF.

V usage is TRBV5-6 and J usage is TRBJ1-4; the D gene is possibly TRBD1 (6 bases). Germline loops: CDR1 SGHDT, CDR2 YYEEEE. Trimming pared 0 bases from V and 7 bases from J, leaving 10 bases between. This CDR3 is 14 amino acids long. The CDR3 nucleotides read TGTGCCAGCAGCTTGGGTAGGGGGGGTGAAAAACTGTTTTTT. It specifies CASSLGRGGEKLFF. The full variable domain, rest sourced from reference TRBV5-6 and TRBJ1-4, is DAGVTQSPTHLIKTRGQQVTLRCSPKSGHDTVSWYQQALGQGPQFIFQYYEEEERQRGNFPDRFSGHQFPNYSSELNVNALLLGDSALYLCASSLGRGGEKLFFGSGTQLSVL.